These T cell receptor beta chains were read from a single sample in a study of control samples from healthy donors and cancer patients. Data came from immunoSEQ multiplex PCR; TCRdb stores just in-frame clones and leaves some out. This table has about 55,000 clones, about 96% appearing once. The sequencing input was blood. These receptors originate from a woman aged 18-29 years in good health. The conserved cysteine and the conserved F or W are not part of the CDR3 here. Each record gives: V gene, J gene, CDR3 protein.

v_call: TRBV9
j_call: TRBJ2-7
cdr3_aa: ASSARQSSYEQY

v_call: TRBV2
j_call: TRBJ1-6
cdr3_aa: ASSEAVSRNSPLH

v_call: TRBV6-5
j_call: TRBJ1-1
cdr3_aa: ASSYSSRPTEAF

v_call: TRBV11-3
j_call: TRBJ1-1
cdr3_aa: ASSLEAGTEAF

v_call: TRBV19
j_call: TRBJ2-6
cdr3_aa: ASSIRGDSSGANVLT

v_call: TRBV15
j_call: TRBJ2-3
cdr3_aa: ATSLPGSGSTDTQY

v_call: TRBV7-6
j_call: TRBJ1-2
cdr3_aa: ASSLMAGGDYGYT

v_call: TRBV2
j_call: TRBJ1-1
cdr3_aa: ASSVRFDGWTEAF

v_call: TRBV6-5
j_call: TRBJ1-2
cdr3_aa: ASSYGVRGYGYT

v_call: TRBV6-4
j_call: TRBJ2-3
cdr3_aa: ASSATAGESTDTQY

v_call: TRBV7-2
j_call: TRBJ2-2
cdr3_aa: ASSLAGGSNTGELF

v_call: TRBV24-1
j_call: TRBJ2-1
cdr3_aa: ATSDRLKNNEQF

v_call: TRBV15
j_call: TRBJ1-4
cdr3_aa: ATSFTGTFNEKLF

v_call: TRBV6-5
j_call: TRBJ1-4
cdr3_aa: ASSYSRVANEKLF

v_call: TRBV6-2/TRBV6-3
j_call: TRBJ2-2
cdr3_aa: ASSYKQNTGELF

v_call: TRBV15
j_call: TRBJ1-5
cdr3_aa: ATSREPGYQPQH

v_call: TRBV12-5
j_call: TRBJ2-1
cdr3_aa: ASGLVPRGLIRSNEQF

v_call: TRBV2
j_call: TRBJ1-3
cdr3_aa: ASTVRGALGNTIY

v_call: TRBV7-8
j_call: TRBJ1-5
cdr3_aa: ASSLRSGPENQPQH

v_call: TRBV2
j_call: TRBJ2-2
cdr3_aa: ASRESYTGELF

v_call: TRBV19
j_call: TRBJ1-4
cdr3_aa: ASSTGFTNEKLF

v_call: TRBV28
j_call: TRBJ1-5
cdr3_aa: ASLRTGRTQPQH

v_call: TRBV2
j_call: TRBJ1-1
cdr3_aa: ASRGANWNTEAF

v_call: TRBV6-4
j_call: TRBJ2-6
cdr3_aa: ASSLQNSGANVLT

v_call: TRBV2
j_call: TRBJ1-1
cdr3_aa: ASSYLRDKLRVNTEAF

v_call: TRBV14
j_call: TRBJ2-7
cdr3_aa: ASSQEELSHEQY

v_call: TRBV29-1
j_call: TRBJ1-1
cdr3_aa: SANKNTEAF

v_call: TRBV12-3/TRBV12-4
j_call: TRBJ2-7
cdr3_aa: ASSPQGAEQY

v_call: TRBV7-9
j_call: TRBJ1-3
cdr3_aa: ASSLGRISGNTIY

v_call: TRBV7-6
j_call: TRBJ1-1
cdr3_aa: ASSLGGVVTEAF

v_call: TRBV6-2/TRBV6-3
j_call: TRBJ1-1
cdr3_aa: ASSNHRLEAF

v_call: TRBV19
j_call: TRBJ1-2
cdr3_aa: ASSIGDGYT

v_call: TRBV6-2/TRBV6-3
j_call: TRBJ2-1
cdr3_aa: ASSFPIVTTPKLTHEQF

v_call: TRBV9
j_call: TRBJ2-1
cdr3_aa: ASSVGWSEQF

v_call: TRBV5-6
j_call: TRBJ1-4
cdr3_aa: ASSFLGTGNEKLF

v_call: TRBV6-5
j_call: TRBJ1-6
cdr3_aa: ASSLQAPGSPLH

v_call: TRBV28
j_call: TRBJ1-1
cdr3_aa: ASRPTGRVNTEAF

v_call: TRBV29-1
j_call: TRBJ1-2
cdr3_aa: SVVSPGQGSDGYT

v_call: TRBV6-1
j_call: TRBJ1-2
cdr3_aa: ASSEGWGNSANYGYT

v_call: TRBV5-1
j_call: TRBJ1-1
cdr3_aa: ASSLGGQFLRTEAF

v_call: TRBV6-4
j_call: TRBJ2-3
cdr3_aa: ASSDSRGGGTDTQY

v_call: TRBV30
j_call: TRBJ1-3
cdr3_aa: AWSADRFSSGNTIY

v_call: TRBV6-2/TRBV6-3
j_call: TRBJ2-1
cdr3_aa: ASSYSKPSQLEQQF

v_call: TRBV10-1
j_call: TRBJ1-5
cdr3_aa: ASSECTRRHGGNQPQH

v_call: TRBV4-1
j_call: TRBJ2-7
cdr3_aa: ASSQSSWGYEQY

v_call: TRBV12-3/TRBV12-4
j_call: TRBJ1-2
cdr3_aa: ASSFAGHYGYT

v_call: TRBV6-5
j_call: TRBJ1-2
cdr3_aa: ASRDRGTNYGYT

v_call: TRBV2
j_call: TRBJ1-2
cdr3_aa: ASRVREDYGYT

v_call: TRBV2
j_call: TRBJ2-7
cdr3_aa: ASRRDRGRPYEQY

v_call: TRBV15
j_call: TRBJ1-1
cdr3_aa: ATSRGDRGVNTEAF

v_call: TRBV6-2/TRBV6-3
j_call: TRBJ1-5
cdr3_aa: ASSYGVDQPQH

v_call: TRBV6-5
j_call: TRBJ1-6
cdr3_aa: ASRTGQDDRSPLH

v_call: TRBV6-5
j_call: TRBJ2-2
cdr3_aa: ASIPGSRNTGELF

v_call: TRBV12-5
j_call: TRBJ1-1
cdr3_aa: ASGSLGGVAF

v_call: TRBV9
j_call: TRBJ1-1
cdr3_aa: ASSLIVWGEAF

v_call: TRBV6-5
j_call: TRBJ1-6
cdr3_aa: ASRPPGRDNSPLH

v_call: TRBV7-9
j_call: TRBJ1-6
cdr3_aa: ASSLVQPENNSPLH

v_call: TRBV4-1
j_call: TRBJ1-1
cdr3_aa: ASSQDLYLTEAF

v_call: TRBV28
j_call: TRBJ1-5
cdr3_aa: ASSLVGQPQH

v_call: TRBV5-1
j_call: TRBJ2-5
cdr3_aa: ASSLGTSGGVETQY